The clone carrying this T cell receptor beta chain occurred a few times. Its target is unknown. This sample is drawn from a study of T cells in tumors after PD-1 blockade. Study context: Prior checkpoint blockade, systemic immunosuppressant use, or anti-cancer therapy within 4 weeks excluded patients. During anti-PD-1 treatment, some patients continued daily vismodegib 150 mg. Peripheral blood samples averaged around 38,000 unique clonotypes and 95,000 to 120,000 templates. Study-level results: Peripheral recruitment is suggested, as some novel exhausted tumor clones were in pre-treatment blood.

The protocol was immunoSEQ multiplex PCR, while the TCRdb copy is restricted to in-frame clones and leaves out a portion. The data show 50,000 to 75,000 clones, around 74% seen once. The TCR originated in a human donor with basal cell carcinoma. The specimen comprised PBMCs, sampled after anti-PD-1 treatment.

As DNA, the CDR3 is TGCGCCAGCAGGCTACAGGGGACAGGGGGCACTGAAGCTTTCTTT. It is translated as CASRLQGTGGTEAFF. V and J are TRBV5-1 and TRBJ1-1; 11 nucleotides line up with TRBD1. The J segment lost 4 bases and the V segment lost 5 bases, leaving 7 bases of the junction unmatched. Germline V gives CDR1 SGHRS, CDR2 YFSETQ. CDR3 length equals 15 residues. The full variable domain, in which reference TRBV5-1 and TRBJ1-1 provide the parts outside the CDR3, is KAGVTQTPRYLIKTRGQQVTLSCSPISGHRSVSWYQQTPGQGLQFLFEYFSETQRNKGNFPGRFSGRQFSNSRSEMNVSTLELGDSALYLCASRLQGTGGTEAFFGQGTRLTVV.